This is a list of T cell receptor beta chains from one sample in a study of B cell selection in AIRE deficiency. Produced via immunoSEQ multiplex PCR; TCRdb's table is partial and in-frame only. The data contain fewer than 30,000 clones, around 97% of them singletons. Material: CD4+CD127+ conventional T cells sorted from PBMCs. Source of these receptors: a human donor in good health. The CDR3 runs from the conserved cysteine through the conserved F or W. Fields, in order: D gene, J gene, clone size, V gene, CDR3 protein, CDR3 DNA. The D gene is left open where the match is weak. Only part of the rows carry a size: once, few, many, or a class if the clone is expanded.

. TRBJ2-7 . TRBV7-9 CASSLVGGWYEQYF TGTGCCAGCAGCTTAGTGGGGGGTTGGTACGAGCAGTACTTC
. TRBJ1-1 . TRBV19 CASSPSRLGNTEAFF TGTGCCAGTAGCCCCTCCAGACTGGGGAACACTGAAGCTTTCTTT
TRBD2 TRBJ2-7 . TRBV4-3 CASSLSSGRAEQYF TGCGCCAGCAGCCTATCTAGCGGCAGGGCCGAGCAGTACTTC
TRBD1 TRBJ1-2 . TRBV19 CASSEGQGYGYTF TGTGCCAGTAGTGAGGGACAGGGATACGGCTACACCTTC
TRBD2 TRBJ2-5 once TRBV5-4 CASSATGGEETQYF TGTGCCAGCAGCGCCACGGGGGGGGAGGAGACCCAGTACTTC
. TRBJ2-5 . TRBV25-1 CASRTGRPETQYF TGTGCCAGCAGGACGGGGAGGCCAGAGACCCAGTACTTC
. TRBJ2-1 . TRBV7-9 CASSLASGYNEQFF TGTGCCAGCAGCTTAGCAAGCGGCTACAATGAGCAGTTCTTC
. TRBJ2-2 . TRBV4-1 CASSQGGRELFF TGCGCCAGCAGCCAAGGGGGCCGTGAGCTGTTTTTT
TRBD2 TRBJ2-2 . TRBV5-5 CASSLGGLAGGHTGELFF TGTGCCAGCAGCTTGGGCGGACTAGCGGGAGGGCACACCGGGGAGCTGTTTTTT
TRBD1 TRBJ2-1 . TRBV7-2 CASSLVSGGEQFF TGTGCCAGCAGCTTAGTTTCAGGGGGCGAGCAGTTCTTC
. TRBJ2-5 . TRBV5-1 CASREQGPTETQYF TGCGCCAGCCGGGAGCAGGGACCCACAGAGACCCAGTACTTC
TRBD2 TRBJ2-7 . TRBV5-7 CASSEGLAMGEQYF TGTGCCAGCAGCGAGGGACTAGCAATGGGCGAGCAGTACTTC
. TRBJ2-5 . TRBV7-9 CASSFQGPEETQYF TGTGCCAGCAGCTTCCAGGGCCCGGAAGAGACCCAGTACTTC
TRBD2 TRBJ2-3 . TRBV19 CASNPTSGRDTQYF TGTGCCAGTAACCCGACTAGCGGGAGGGATACGCAGTATTTT
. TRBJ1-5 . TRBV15 CATSRDHSGYSNQPQHF TGTGCCACCAGCAGGGACCACTCGGGTTATAGCAATCAGCCCCAGCATTTT
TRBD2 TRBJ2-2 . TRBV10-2 CASSDRLAGVSGELFF TGCGCCAGCAGTGACCGACTAGCGGGAGTTTCCGGGGAGCTGTTTTTT
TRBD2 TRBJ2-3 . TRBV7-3 CASSPGTSGRDTQYF TGTGCCAGCAGCCCCGGGACTAGCGGGAGAGATACGCAGTATTTT
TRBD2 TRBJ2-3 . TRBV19 CASSRSGSSDTQYF TGTGCCAGTAGTAGGAGCGGGAGTTCAGATACGCAGTATTTT
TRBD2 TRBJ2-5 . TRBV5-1 CASDDGGSSGETQYF TGCGCCAGCGACGACGGCGGGAGCAGCGGAGAGACCCAGTACTTC
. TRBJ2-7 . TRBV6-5 CASSFLVGQRTYEQYF TGTGCCAGCAGTTTCCTAGTAGGACAGCGTACCTACGAGCAGTACTTC
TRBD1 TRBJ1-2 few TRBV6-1 CASSPRTGLGYTF TGTGCCAGCAGTCCACGGACAGGGCTTGGCTACACCTTC
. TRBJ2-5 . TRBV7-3 CASSLSQGETQYF TGTGCCAGCAGCTTGTCACAGGGAGAGACCCAGTACTTC
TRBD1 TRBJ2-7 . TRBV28 CASSLGQGPKQYF TGTGCCAGCAGTTTGGGACAGGGGCCGAAGCAGTACTTC
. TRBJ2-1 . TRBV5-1 CASSLVTGTTYNEQFF TGCGCCAGCAGCTTGGTGACCGGGACCACTTACAATGAGCAGTTCTTC
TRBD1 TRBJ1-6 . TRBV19 CASSMGTGSGSPLHF TGTGCCAGTAGTATGGGGACAGGGAGCGGTTCACCCCTCCACTTT
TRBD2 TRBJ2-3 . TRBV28 CASSLGLAGTDTQYF TGTGCCAGCAGTTTGGGCCTAGCGGGCACAGATACGCAGTATTTT
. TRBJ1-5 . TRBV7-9 CASSLGRDFSQPQHF TGTGCCAGCAGCTTAGGACGGGACTTTAGCCAGCCCCAGCATTTT
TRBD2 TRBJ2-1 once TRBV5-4 CASSLLTSANEQFF TGTGCCAGCAGCTTGCTGACTAGCGCAAATGAGCAGTTCTTC
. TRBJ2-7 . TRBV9 CASSARPGLGYEQYF TGTGCCAGCAGCGCCCGCCCGGGACTGGGCTACGAGCAGTACTTC
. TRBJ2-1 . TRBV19 CASRDTGGPYNEQFF TGTGCCAGTAGAGACACCGGCGGTCCTTACAATGAGCAGTTCTTC
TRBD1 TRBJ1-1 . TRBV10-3 CATQPSGQGNTEAFF TGTGCCACCCAGCCATCTGGACAGGGGAACACTGAAGCTTTCTTT
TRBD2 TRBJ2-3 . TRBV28 CTSSQSPWREGSTDTQYF TGTACCAGCAGTCAATCTCCATGGCGGGAGGGTAGCACAGATACGCAGTATTTT
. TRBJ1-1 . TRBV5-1 CASSLAGGGGTEAFF TGCGCCAGCAGCTTGGCCGGTGGGGGAGGCACTGAAGCTTTCTTT
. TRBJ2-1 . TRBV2 CASSESGANEQFF TGTGCCAGCAGTGAGAGCGGTGCAAATGAGCAGTTCTTC
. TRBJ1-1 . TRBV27 CASSSPGQRMNTEAFF TGTGCCAGCAGTTCTCCGGGTCAACGCATGAACACTGAAGCTTTCTTT
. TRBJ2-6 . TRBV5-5 CASSTSMLRANVLTF TGTGCCAGCAGCACATCTATGCTAAGGGCCAACGTCCTGACTTTC
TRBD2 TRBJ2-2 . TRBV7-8 CASSQTSGDTGELFF TGTGCCAGCAGTCAAACTAGCGGGGACACCGGGGAGCTGTTTTTT
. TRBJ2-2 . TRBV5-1 CASSFRQDFNTGELFF TGCGCCAGCAGTTTCCGACAGGACTTCAACACCGGGGAGCTGTTTTTT
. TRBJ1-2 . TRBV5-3 CASSTGTDYGYTF TGTGCCAGCAGCACAGGGACGGACTATGGCTACACCTTC
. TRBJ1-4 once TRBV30 CAAPGLTHEKLFF TGTGCCGCCCCGGGCCTCACGCATGAAAAACTGTTTTTT
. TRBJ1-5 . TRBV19 CASSIRPEPQHF TGTGCCAGTAGTATTCGCCCGGAGCCCCAGCATTTT
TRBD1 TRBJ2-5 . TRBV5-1 CASSYTGTGEETQYF TGCGCCAGCAGTTACACCGGGACAGGTGAAGAGACCCAGTACTTC
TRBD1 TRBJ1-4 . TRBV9 CASSVGDRVGEKLFF TGTGCCAGCAGCGTGGGAGACAGGGTTGGGGAAAAACTGTTTTTT
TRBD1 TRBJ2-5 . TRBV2 CASRLDRAVETQYF TGTGCCAGCCGCTTGGACAGGGCGGTCGAGACCCAGTACTTC
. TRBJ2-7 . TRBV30 CAWLRRDGYEQYF TGTGCCTGGTTACGCCGGGACGGCTACGAGCAGTACTTC
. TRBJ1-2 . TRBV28 CASSYTGKGYTF TGTGCCAGCAGTTACACAGGGAAGGGCTACACCTTC